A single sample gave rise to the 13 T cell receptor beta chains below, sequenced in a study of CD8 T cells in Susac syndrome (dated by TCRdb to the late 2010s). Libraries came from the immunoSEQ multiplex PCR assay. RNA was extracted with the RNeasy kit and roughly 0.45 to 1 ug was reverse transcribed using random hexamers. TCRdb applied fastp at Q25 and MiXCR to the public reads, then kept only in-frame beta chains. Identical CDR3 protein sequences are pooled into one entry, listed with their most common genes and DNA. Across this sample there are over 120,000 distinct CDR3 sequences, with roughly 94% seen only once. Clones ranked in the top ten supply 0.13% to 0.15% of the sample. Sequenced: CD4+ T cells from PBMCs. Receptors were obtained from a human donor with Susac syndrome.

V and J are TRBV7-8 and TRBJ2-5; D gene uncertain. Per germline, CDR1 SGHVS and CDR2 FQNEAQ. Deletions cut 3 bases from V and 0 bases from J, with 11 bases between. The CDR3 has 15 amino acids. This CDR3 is CASSFAAANQETQYF. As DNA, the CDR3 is TGTGCCAGCAGCTTCGCGGCGGCCAACCAAGAGACCCAGTACTTC.

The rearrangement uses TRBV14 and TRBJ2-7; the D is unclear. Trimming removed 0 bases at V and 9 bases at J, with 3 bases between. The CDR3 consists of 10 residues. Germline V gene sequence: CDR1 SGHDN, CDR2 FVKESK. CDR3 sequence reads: CASSQEGQYF. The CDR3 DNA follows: TGTGCCAGCAGCCAAGAGGGGCAGTACTTC.

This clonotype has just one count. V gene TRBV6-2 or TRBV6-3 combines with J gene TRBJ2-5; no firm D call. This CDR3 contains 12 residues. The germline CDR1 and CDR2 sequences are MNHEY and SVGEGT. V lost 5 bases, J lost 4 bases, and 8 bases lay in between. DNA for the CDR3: TGTGCCAGCAGTCGCCCTCCAGAGACCCAGTACTTC. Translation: CASSRPPETQYF.

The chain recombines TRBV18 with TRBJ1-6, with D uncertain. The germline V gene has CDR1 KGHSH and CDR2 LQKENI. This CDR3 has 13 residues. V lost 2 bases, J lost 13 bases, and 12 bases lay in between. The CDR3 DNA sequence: TGTGCCAGCTCACCAACACGGGGAGATCCCCTCCACTTT. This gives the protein CASSPTRGDPLHF.

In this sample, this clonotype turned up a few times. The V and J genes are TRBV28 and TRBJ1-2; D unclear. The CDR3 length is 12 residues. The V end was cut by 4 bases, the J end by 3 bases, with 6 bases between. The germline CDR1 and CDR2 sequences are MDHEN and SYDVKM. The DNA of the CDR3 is TGTGCCAGCAGTTCGACCGACTATGGCTACACCTTC. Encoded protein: CASSSTDYGYTF.

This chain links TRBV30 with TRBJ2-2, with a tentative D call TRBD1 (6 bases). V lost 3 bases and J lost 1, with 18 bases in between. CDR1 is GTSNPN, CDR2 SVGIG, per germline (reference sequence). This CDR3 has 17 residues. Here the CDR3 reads CAWSEKGVTRNTGELFF. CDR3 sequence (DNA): TGTGCCTGGAGCGAAAAGGGGGTGACACGGAACACCGGGGAGCTGTTTTTT.

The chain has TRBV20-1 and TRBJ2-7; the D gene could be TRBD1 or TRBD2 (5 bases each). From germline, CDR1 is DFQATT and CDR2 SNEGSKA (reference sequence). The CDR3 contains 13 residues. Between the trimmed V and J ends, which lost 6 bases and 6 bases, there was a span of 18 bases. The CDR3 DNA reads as TGCAGTGCAGGGGCAAGGGGACCTTCCGAGCAGTACTTC. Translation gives CSAGARGPSEQYF.

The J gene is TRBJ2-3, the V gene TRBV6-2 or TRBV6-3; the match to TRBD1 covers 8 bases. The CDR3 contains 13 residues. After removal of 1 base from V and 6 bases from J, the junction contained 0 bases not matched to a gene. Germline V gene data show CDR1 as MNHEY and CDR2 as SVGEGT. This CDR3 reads CASSYWTGDTQYF. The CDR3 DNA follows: TGTGCCAGCAGTTACTGGACAGGGGATACGCAGTATTTT.

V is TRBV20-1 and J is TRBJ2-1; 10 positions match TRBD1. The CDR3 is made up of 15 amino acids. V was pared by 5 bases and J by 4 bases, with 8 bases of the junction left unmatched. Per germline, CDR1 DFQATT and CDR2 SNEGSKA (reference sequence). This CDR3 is CSAGAGTGAYNEQFF. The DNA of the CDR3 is TGCAGTGCTGGAGCGGGGACAGGGGCTTACAATGAGCAGTTCTTC.

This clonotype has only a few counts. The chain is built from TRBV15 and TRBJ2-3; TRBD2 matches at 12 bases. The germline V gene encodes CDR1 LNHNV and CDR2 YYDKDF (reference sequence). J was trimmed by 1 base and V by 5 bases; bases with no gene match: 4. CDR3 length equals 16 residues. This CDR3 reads CATSARLAGGTDTQYF. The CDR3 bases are TGTGCCACCAGCGCCCGACTAGCGGGGGGCACAGATACGCAGTATTTT.

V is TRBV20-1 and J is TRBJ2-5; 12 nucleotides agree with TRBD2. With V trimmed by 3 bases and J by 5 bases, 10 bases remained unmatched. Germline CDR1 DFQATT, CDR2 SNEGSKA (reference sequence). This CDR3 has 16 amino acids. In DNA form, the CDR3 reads TGCAGTGCTAGGCACTCTAGCGGGGGGGCTCATGAGACCCAGTACTTC. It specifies CSARHSSGGAHETQYF.

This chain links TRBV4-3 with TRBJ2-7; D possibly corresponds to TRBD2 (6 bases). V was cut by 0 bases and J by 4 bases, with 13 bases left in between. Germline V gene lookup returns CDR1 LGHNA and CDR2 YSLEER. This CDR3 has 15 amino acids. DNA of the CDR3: TGCGCCAGCAGCCAAGAAGTACTAGCCGGGTACGAGCAGTACTTC. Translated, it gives CASSQEVLAGYEQYF.

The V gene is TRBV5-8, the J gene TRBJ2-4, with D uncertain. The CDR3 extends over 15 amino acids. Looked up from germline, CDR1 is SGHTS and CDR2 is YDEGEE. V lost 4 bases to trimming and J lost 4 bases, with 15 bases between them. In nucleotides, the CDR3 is TGTGCCAGCAGCCAAGGGTATGGATGGAAAAACATTCAGTACTTC. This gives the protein CASSQGYGWKNIQYF.